Listed here are 8 T cell receptor beta chains from one sample, sequenced in a study of cytomegalovirus exposure and HLA in healthy donors. Some clones are missing from TCRdb's copy, which holds only in-frame ones; the method was immunoSEQ multiplex PCR. Here the sample spans about 130,000 clones, about 94% being singletons. Sequencing used PBMCs. The source of these receptors is a young man in good health and CMV-seropositive.

The J gene is TRBJ2-5, the V gene TRBV30; D uncertain. The CDR3 covers 12 residues. The V gene lost 0 bases and the J gene lost 5 bases, with 7 bases spanning the gap. CDR1 and CDR2 (germline): GTSNPN, SVGIG (reference sequence). The CDR3 loop is CAWSVLGETQYF. The CDR3, as DNA: TGTGCCTGGAGTGTCCTCGGGGAGACCCAGTACTTC.

This sequence joins TRBV6-1 and TRBJ1-5, with no clear D. Trimming cost V 8 bases and J 0 bases, with 8 bases left between them. The length of the CDR3 is 13 residues. Germline CDR1 reads MNHNS; CDR2 reads SASEGT. CDR3 DNA: TGTGCCAGCCGGGATAATAGCAATCAGCCCCAGCATTTT. Protein sequence: CASRDNSNQPQHF.

This chain connects TRBV14 to TRBJ2-7; D is uncertain. Germline V gene data show CDR1 as SGHDN and CDR2 as FVKESK. The CDR3 extends over 13 amino acids. V dropped 4 bases and J dropped 2 bases, with 9 bases sitting between them. The DNA of the CDR3 is TGTGCCAGCAGCCCCCAGGTTCCCTACGAGCAGTACTTC. It translates to CASSPQVPYEQYF.

The CDR3: CASSIDSTEAFF. CDR3 nucleotide sequence: TGTGCCAGCAGCATTGACAGCACTGAAGCTTTCTTT. The chain links TRBV7-9 to TRBJ1-1; a possible D gene is TRBD1 (5 bases). V dropped 5 bases and J dropped 4 bases, with 8 bases sitting between them. The germline gives CDR1 SEHNR, CDR2 FQNEAQ (reference sequence). This CDR3 has 12 residues.

The V gene is TRBV5-1, the J gene TRBJ2-3; D is possibly TRBD2 (6 bases). Germline values: CDR1 SGHRS, CDR2 YFSETQ. CDR3 length equals 16 residues. Trimming removed 0 bases from V and 2 bases from J, with 13 bases in between. This CDR3 is CASSLGASAITDTQYF. In nucleotides, the CDR3 is TGCGCCAGCAGCTTGGGGGCTAGCGCAATCACAGATACGCAGTATTTT.

V is TRBV2 and J is TRBJ1-1, with a tentative D call TRBD1 (5 bases). Germline CDR1 is SNHLY and CDR2 is FYNNEI. This CDR3 region has 13 residues. V shed 4 bases and J shed 7 bases, with 13 bases lying between them. The CDR3 coding sequence is TGTGCCAGCAGTGTAAAACAGGACCATGAAGCTTTCTTT. It yields the protein CASSVKQDHEAFF.

The V gene is TRBV7-2, the J gene TRBJ2-1, with a tentative D call TRBD1 (5 bases). The CDR3 sequence is 13 residues long. The V gene's germline CDR1 is SGHTA and CDR2 FQGNSA. Between the trimmed V and J ends, which lost 2 bases and 11 bases, there was a span of 13 bases. The DNA of the CDR3 is TGTGCCAGCAGCTTATCGGCGACAGCTAAGCAGTTCTTC. Amino acid sequence: CASSLSATAKQFF.

The chain links TRBV15 to TRBJ2-3; 9 nucleotides line up with TRBD1. The V gene's germline CDR1 is LNHNV and CDR2 YYDKDF (reference sequence). The CDR3 has 15 residues. After removal of 3 bases from V and 1 base from J, the junction contained 2 bases not matched to a gene. The CDR3 sequence: CATSRWTGGTDTQYF. CDR3 bases: TGTGCCACCAGCAGGTGGACAGGGGGCACAGATACGCAGTATTTT.